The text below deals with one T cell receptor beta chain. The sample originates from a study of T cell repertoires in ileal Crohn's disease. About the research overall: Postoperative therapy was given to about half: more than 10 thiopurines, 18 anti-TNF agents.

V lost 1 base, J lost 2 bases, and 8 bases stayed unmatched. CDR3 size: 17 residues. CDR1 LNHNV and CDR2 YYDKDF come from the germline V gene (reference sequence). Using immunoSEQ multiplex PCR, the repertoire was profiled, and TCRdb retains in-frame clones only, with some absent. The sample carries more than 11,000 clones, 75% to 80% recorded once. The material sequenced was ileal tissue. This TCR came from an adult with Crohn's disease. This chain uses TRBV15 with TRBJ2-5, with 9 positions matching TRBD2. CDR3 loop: CATSRGEGLARQETQYF. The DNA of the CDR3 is TGTGCCACCAGCAGAGGCGAAGGACTAGCGCGACAAGAGACCCAGTACTTC.